These 3 T cell receptor beta chains were sequenced from one sample in a study of blood T cell repertoires in COVID-19. Using immunoSEQ multiplex PCR, the repertoire was profiled, and TCRdb retains in-frame clones only, with some absent. This sample yields over 250,000 clones, of which about nine tenths are seen a single time; about 2% belongs to the top ten. Sequencing was done on a sample of PBMCs or T cells enriched from blood (not recorded which). The receptor source for this set is a woman between 55 and 75 years old who had recovered from COVID-19.

This sequence joins TRBV9 and TRBJ2-7, with TRBD2 identical over 7 bases. After removal of 0 bases from V and 2 bases from J, the junction contained 5 bases not matched to a gene. The CDR3 has 15 residues. Germline V gene lookup returns CDR1 SGDLS and CDR2 YYNGEE. CDR3 sequence: CASSVGWEGPYEQYF. In DNA form, the CDR3 reads TGTGCCAGCAGCGTAGGATGGGAGGGGCCCTACGAGCAGTACTTC.

The J gene is TRBJ2-6, the V gene TRBV11-2; D not certain. Per germline, CDR1 SGHAT and CDR2 FQNNGV. V was pared by 2 bases and J by 0 bases, with 5 bases between. The CDR3 totals 15 residues. In nucleotides, the CDR3 is TGTGCCAGCAGCTTATGGGCCTCTGGGGCCAACGTCCTGACTTTC. Protein: CASSLWASGANVLTF.

The chain carries TRBV27 and TRBJ1-2, with no clear D. The CDR3 spans 14 residues. Trimming removed 0 bases at V and 4 bases at J, with 9 bases between. The V gene's germline CDR1 is MNHEY and CDR2 SMNVEV (reference sequence). CDR3 sequence (DNA): TGTGCCAGCAGTTTATCGACGGGTTCCTATGGCTACACCTTC. Protein product: CASSLSTGSYGYTF.